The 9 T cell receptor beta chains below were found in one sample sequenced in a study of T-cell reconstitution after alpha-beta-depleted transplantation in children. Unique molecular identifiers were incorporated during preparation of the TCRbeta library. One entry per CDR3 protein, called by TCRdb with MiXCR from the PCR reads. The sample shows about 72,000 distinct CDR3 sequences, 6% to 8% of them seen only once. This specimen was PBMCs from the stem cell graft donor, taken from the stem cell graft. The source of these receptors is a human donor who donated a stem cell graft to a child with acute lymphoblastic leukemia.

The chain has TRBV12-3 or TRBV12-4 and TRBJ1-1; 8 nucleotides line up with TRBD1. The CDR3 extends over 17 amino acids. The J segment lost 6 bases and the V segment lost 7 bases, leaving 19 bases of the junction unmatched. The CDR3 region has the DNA TGTGCCAGCACCCCCTCAGGGGGCGCAGGGTCCAGGTCTGAAGCTTTCTTT. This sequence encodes CASTPSGGAGSRSEAFF.

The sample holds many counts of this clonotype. As DNA, the CDR3 is TGTGCCAGCAGCGACGCAGGCAGGAGTTATGGCTACACCTTC. This encodes CASSDAGRSYGYTF. This chain connects TRBV6-2 or TRBV6-3 to TRBJ1-2; D gene ambiguous. V was pared by 6 bases and J by 5 bases, with 16 bases between. CDR1 MNHEY and CDR2 SVGEGT come from the germline V gene. The CDR3 loop spans 14 amino acids.

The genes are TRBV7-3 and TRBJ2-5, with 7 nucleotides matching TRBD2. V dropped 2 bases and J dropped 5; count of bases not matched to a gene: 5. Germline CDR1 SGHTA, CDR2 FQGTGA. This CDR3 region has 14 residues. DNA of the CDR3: TGTGCCAGCAGCTTAGGAGGGGAGGGGGAGACCCAGTACTTC. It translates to CASSLGGEGETQYF.

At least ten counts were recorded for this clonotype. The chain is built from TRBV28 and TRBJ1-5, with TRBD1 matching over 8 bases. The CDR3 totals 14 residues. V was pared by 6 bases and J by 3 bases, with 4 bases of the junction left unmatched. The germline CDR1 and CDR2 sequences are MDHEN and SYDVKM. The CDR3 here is CASSTGQDNQPQHF. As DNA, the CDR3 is TGTGCCAGCAGCACGGGACAGGACAATCAGCCCCAGCATTTT.

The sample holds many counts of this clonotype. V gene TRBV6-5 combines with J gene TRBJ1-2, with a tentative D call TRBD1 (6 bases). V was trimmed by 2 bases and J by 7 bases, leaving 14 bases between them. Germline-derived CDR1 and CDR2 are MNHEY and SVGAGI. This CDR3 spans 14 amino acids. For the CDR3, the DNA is TGTGCCAGCAGTTACGTTACAGGGAGTAGTGGCTACACCTTC. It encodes CASSYVTGSSGYTF.

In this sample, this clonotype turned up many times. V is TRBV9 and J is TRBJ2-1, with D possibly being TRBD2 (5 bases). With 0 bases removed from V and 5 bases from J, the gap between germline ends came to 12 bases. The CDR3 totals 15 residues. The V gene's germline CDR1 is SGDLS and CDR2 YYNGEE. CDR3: CASSVGGAPNNEQFF. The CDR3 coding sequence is TGTGCCAGCAGCGTAGGGGGAGCCCCAAACAATGAGCAGTTCTTC.

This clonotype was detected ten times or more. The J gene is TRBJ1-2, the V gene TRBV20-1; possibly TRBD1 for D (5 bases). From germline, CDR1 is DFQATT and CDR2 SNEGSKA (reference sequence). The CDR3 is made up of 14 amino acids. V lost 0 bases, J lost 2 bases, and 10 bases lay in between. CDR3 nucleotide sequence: TGCAGTGCTAGAGAGGGGGATTGGAACTATGGCTACACCTTC. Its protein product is CSAREGDWNYGYTF.

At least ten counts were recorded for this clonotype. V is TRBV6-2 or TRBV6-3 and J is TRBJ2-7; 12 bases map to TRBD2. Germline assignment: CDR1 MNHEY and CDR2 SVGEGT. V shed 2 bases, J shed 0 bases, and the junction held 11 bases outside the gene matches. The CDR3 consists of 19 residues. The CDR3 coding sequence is TGTGCCAGCAGTTACCCGCTAAAGACTAGCGGGGGAAACTCCTACGAGCAGTACTTC. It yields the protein CASSYPLKTSGGNSYEQYF.

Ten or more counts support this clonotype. The CDR3 region has the DNA TGCGCCAGCAGCACTCGGATGAACACTGAAGCTTTCTTT. Amino acid sequence: CASSTRMNTEAFF. V is TRBV5-1 and J is TRBJ1-1; D is unclear. There are 13 residues in the CDR3. Germline V gives CDR1 SGHRS, CDR2 YFSETQ. V was cut by 4 bases and J by 0 bases, with 7 bases left in between.